Detailed here is one T cell receptor beta chain. Its antigen has not been determined. No base-level quality is on record; no much larger clone is a single base apart. These data originate in a study of blood T cell repertoires in COVID-19 (dated by TCRdb to 2018 to 2020). Context from the whole study: The collaborator samples originated in the United States, Italy and Spain and spanned the acute and convalescent phases of COVID-19. The prospective study material was composed of cDNA or gDNA derived from T cells, B-cell-depleted T cells, or PBMCs. Subjects who had been exposed to COVID-19, were actively infected with it, or had recovered from it provided the deeply sampled blood TCRbeta repertoires that made up the dataset. The repertoires were released in a freely available public database meant as a resource for research on the immune response to SARS-CoV-2. Samples came from the ongoing ImmuneRACE study (first 160 participants) plus 1,254 subjects from 6 global collaborators. A de-identified subject ID, COVID-19 status, age in years and sex were almost always included in the sample metadata. Where available, HLA class I and class II types were obtained from metadata supplied by the sample provider rather than from assay-based typing. Summary of the overall study and its limitations: The quantity of clinical and demographic metadata differed by source and by participant and was supplied without curation.

Clipping removes 1 base from V and 6 bases from J, with 5 as the unmatched junction base count. In the germline V gene (reference sequence), CDR1 corresponds to SGHNT and CDR2 to YYREEE. The CDR3, cysteine through phenylalanine, is 14 amino acids long. CDR3 DNA only is kept here, 42 bases in frame from base 1. Whole blood was collected in K2EDTA tubes by collaborating institutions according to the institutions' own protocols. For TCRbeta analysis, collaborators shipped samples as frozen whole blood, isolated PBMCs, or DNA extracted from either of those sample types. TCRbeta CDR3 regions were amplified from genomic DNA using the immunoSEQ Assay, a bias-controlled multiplex PCR. For the original study's pipeline: The number of nucleated cells in each sample was estimated from the amplification of reference gene primers within the assay. To quantify the absolute abundance of each unique TCRbeta CDR3 rearrangement, sequence reads were collapsed and filtered. Productive Simpson clonality was computed per sample as the square root of Simpson's diversity index over productive rearrangements. Here the immuneACCESS table is served through TCRdb, limited to in-frame sequences with V and J called. Missing clones are a known gap in these copies; in checked studies unresolved V genes cover under half, and the rest lacks a known reason. That table is the source of V, J and clone size, and D and trimming were worked out from the DNA. The sample table holds around 63,000 clones, of which 73% were seen once. The leading ten clones occupy roughly 18% of the sample.

The chain links TRBV5-4 with TRBJ2-7, with 9 bases aligning to TRBD2. Sequenced material: peripheral blood. The sequence came from a woman between 50 and 59 years old with active or convalescent COVID-19. The CDR3 is CASSLTSGFGEQYF. The DNA sequence is as follows: TGTGCCAGCAGCTTGACTAGCGGGTTTGGCGAGCAGTACTTC. The full variable domain, completed from the reference TRBV5-4 and TRBJ2-7 proteins outside the CDR3, reads ETGVTQSPTHLIKTRGQQVTLRCSSQSGHNTVSWYQQALGQGPQFIFQYYREEENGRGNFPPRFSGLQFPNYSSELNVNALELDDSALYLCASSLTSGFGEQYFGPGTRLTVT.